This is a list of T cell receptor beta chains from one sample in a study of identical twins. TCRdb re-derived calls from the 5' RACE reads in MiXCR, one entry per CDR3 protein. The table includes some 330,000 distinct CDR3 sequences, 7% to 9.5% detected once. Material: naive T cells sorted from blood. Receptors were obtained from a woman aged 45 to 65 in good health. Both conserved end residues are part of each CDR3. The D gene is left open where the match is weak. Size is stated for part of the rows, as once, few or many counts, or as a class when the clone is expanded.

CDR3 protein,CDR3 DNA,clone size,J gene,V gene,D gene
CAISGGPNGGDEQFF,TGTGCCATCAGTGGGGGGCCAAATGGCGGTGATGAGCAGTTCTTC,.,TRBJ2-1,TRBV10-3,.
CASSILETQYF,TGTGCCAGCAGCATTTTAGAGACCCAGTACTTC,many,TRBJ2-5,TRBV3-1,.
CASSPREGANIQYF,TGTGCCAGCAGCCCGAGGGAAGGGGCGAACATTCAGTACTTC,many,TRBJ2-4,TRBV11-1,.
CASSLSRQKSQETQYF,TGTGCCAGCAGCTTAAGCCGGCAGAAGTCCCAAGAGACCCAGTACTTC,.,TRBJ2-5,TRBV7-8,.
CASSLFVPKGNQPQHF,TGTGCCAGCAGTTTATTTGTCCCCAAGGGCAATCAGCCCCAGCATTTT,.,TRBJ1-5,TRBV27,.
CATSIGRTNTGELFF,TGTGCCACCAGCATAGGACGGACGAACACCGGGGAGCTGTTTTTT,many,TRBJ2-2,TRBV15,.
CASSLRGLIGGYTF,TGTGCCAGCAGTCTTAGGGGGTTGATTGGTGGCTACACCTTC,few,TRBJ1-2,TRBV28,.
CSASLSGANVLTF,TGCAGTGCTAGTTTGTCTGGGGCCAACGTCCTGACTTTC,few,TRBJ2-6,TRBV20-1,.
CASRGDRNEKLFF,TGTGCCAGCAGAGGGGATAGGAATGAAAAACTGTTTTTT,few,TRBJ1-4,TRBV11-2,.
CASGDNEQFF,TGTGCCAGCGGCGACAATGAGCAGTTCTTC,many,TRBJ2-1,TRBV7-9,.
CASSIRQGSYEQYF,TGTGCCAGTAGTATAAGACAGGGCTCCTACGAGCAGTACTTC,few,TRBJ2-7,TRBV19,TRBD1
CAISYVNPGANVLTF,TGTGCCATCTCGTACGTGAATCCTGGGGCCAACGTCCTGACTTTC,few,TRBJ2-6,TRBV10-3,.
CSVERGRGTETQYF,TGCAGCGTTGAACGGGGTAGGGGGACGGAGACCCAGTACTTC,.,TRBJ2-5,TRBV29-1,.
CASSQFLDRAYTF,TGTGCCAGCAGCCAATTTTTGGACAGGGCCTACACCTTC,.,TRBJ1-2,TRBV16,TRBD1
CASSASWDDQPQHF,TGTGCCAGCAGCGCATCATGGGACGATCAGCCCCAGCATTTT,few,TRBJ1-5,TRBV9,.
CASSQLTDRPNLFGSYTGELFF,TGTGCCAGCAGCCAACTTACAGACCGGCCCAACTTGTTCGGGTCATACACCGGGGAGCTGTTTTTT,.,TRBJ2-2,TRBV7-9,.
CASSAGGNIQYF,TGTGCCAGCAGTGCGGGAGGGAACATTCAGTACTTC,.,TRBJ2-4,TRBV2,TRBD2
CASSTILAGNEQYF,TGTGCCAGCTCAACGATCCTAGCGGGTAACGAGCAGTACTTC,few,TRBJ2-7,TRBV18,TRBD2
CASSQAPLGQNIQYF,TGTGCCAGCAGCCAAGCGCCTCTCGGGCAAAACATTCAGTACTTC,few,TRBJ2-4,TRBV4-2,.
CASSLLSGNTGELFF,TGTGCCAGCAGCTTACTGTCAGGGAACACCGGGGAGCTGTTTTTT,few,TRBJ2-2,TRBV7-9,.
CASSLEGVGQALFDAFF,TGTGCCAGCAGCTTAGAGGGCGTGGGACAGGCCCTATTTGACGCTTTCTTT,few,TRBJ1-1,TRBV7-9,TRBD1
CSVEGTEEGNTEAFF,TGCAGCGTTGAGGGGACAGAAGAAGGGAACACTGAAGCTTTCTTT,.,TRBJ1-1,TRBV29-1,TRBD1
CASIPGTALFNEQFF,TGTGCCAGCATTCCTGGGACAGCCTTATTCAATGAGCAGTTCTTC,many,TRBJ2-1,TRBV7-9,TRBD1
CSARYGTSGANEQFF,TGCAGTGCTAGGTACGGGACTAGCGGGGCCAATGAGCAGTTCTTC,few,TRBJ2-1,TRBV20-1,TRBD2
CATSDLALAGVPNEQFF,TGTGCCACCAGTGATTTGGCTCTAGCGGGAGTCCCCAATGAGCAGTTCTTC,many,TRBJ2-1,TRBV24-1,TRBD2
CASSRLVSEQFF,TGTGCCAGTAGTAGACTAGTTTCGGAGCAGTTCTTC,few,TRBJ2-1,TRBV19,.
CASGGLAGSTDTQYF,TGCGCCAGCGGGGGATTAGCGGGAAGCACAGATACGCAGTATTTT,.,TRBJ2-3,TRBV4-1,TRBD2